Below, one T cell receptor (beta chain) is given with its context. Its antigen remains unidentified. The sample belongs to a study of OX40 agonist ivuxolimab in advanced cancers. V lost 10 bases and J 6 bases, leaving 15 bases between the germline ends. The germline V gene encodes CDR1 WSHSY and CDR2 SAAADI. The CDR3 totals 12 residues. Study-level results: Low levels of normalized T-cell clonal expansion also appeared in some nonresponders.

Method: immunoSEQ multiplex PCR; TCRdb's copy keeps in-frame clones and lacks some. The sample carries about 110,000 clones, 75% to 95% recorded once. This chain connects TRBV10-2 to TRBJ1-2; D gene unclear. The specimen was CD4+ or CD8+ T cells sorted from blood, collected in a trial of the OX40 agonist ivuxolimab. The receptor's source is an adult with an advanced solid tumor such as melanoma, head and neck, liver or kidney cancer. CDR3 region: CAIYTRTDGYTF. As DNA, the CDR3 is TGCGCCATCTACACTCGGACGGATGGCTACACCTTC.